Shown below are 32 T cell receptor beta chains from a single sample sequenced in a study of vaccination effects on CD4 cells after COVID-19. CD4+ T cells were isolated after around 10 days of culture. Each participant was administered two doses of either the BNT162b2 or the mRNA-1273 vaccine. These receptors are not linked to any known antigen. Sequencing used immunoSEQ multiplex PCR; TCRdb keeps in-frame clones, though not all of them. The sample has fewer than 60,000 clones; 78% are singletons. The sequences come from CD4+ T cells from PBMCs cultured without peptide, collected after COVID-19 vaccination. The receptor set was obtained from a human donor who received a COVID-19 vaccine.

This clone is a singleton in its sample. The chain has TRBV4-3 and TRBJ2-2; TRBD1 aligns across 9 bases. Germline V gene lookup returns CDR1 LGHNA and CDR2 YSLEER. CDR3 length equals 16 residues. Unmatched junction bases numbered 4, after V lost 1 base and J lost 4 bases. The CDR3 region has the DNA TGCGCCAGCAGCCAAGGGAGGACAGGGGCCACCGGGGAGCTGTTTTTT. Amino acid sequence: CASSQGRTGATGELFF.

This clone was detected a few times. CDR3 in amino acids: CASSYGGKETQYF. For the CDR3, the DNA is TGTGCCAGCAGTTACGGGGGGAAGGAGACCCAGTACTTC. J is TRBJ2-5 and V is TRBV6-5; the D gene is possibly TRBD2 (6 bases). The CDR3 is 13 residues long. The germline V and J ends were trimmed by 2 bases and 5 bases, with 9 bases remaining between them. CDR1 is MNHEY and CDR2 is SVGAGI in the germline V gene.

The CDR3 region is CASSPGWNTGELFF. In nucleotides, the CDR3 is TGTGCCAGCAGCCCAGGATGGAACACCGGGGAGCTGTTTTTT. J is TRBJ2-2 and V is TRBV11-2; D not resolved. The length of the CDR3 is 14 residues. V was cut by 5 bases and J by 1 base, with 8 bases left in between. Germline CDR1 reads SGHAT; CDR2 reads FQNNGV.

The J gene is TRBJ2-7, the V gene TRBV15, with 9 positions matching TRBD1. This CDR3 comprises 17 residues. The germline V gene encodes CDR1 LNHNV and CDR2 YYDKDF (reference sequence). Trimming took 1 base from V and 3 from J; bases not matched to a gene: 10. In nucleotides, the CDR3 is TGTGCCACCAGCAGAGCTCTTCCCGGGACAGGGAACTACGAGCAGTACTTC. This translates into CATSRALPGTGNYEQYF.

A single count supports this clone. The chain has TRBV24-1 and TRBJ2-1; no clear D gene. V gave up 3 bases and J gave up 7 bases, with 9 bases separating them. The CDR3 has 13 amino acids. The V gene's germline CDR1 is KGHDR and CDR2 SFDVKD. In nucleotides, the CDR3 is TGTGCCACCAGTGATCCGCCCACTAATGAGCAGTTCTTC. Its protein product is CATSDPPTNEQFF.

This clone was found once. The rearrangement uses TRBV10-3 and TRBJ2-2; 11 bases match TRBD1. There are 15 residues in the CDR3. CDR1 is ENHRY and CDR2 is SYGVKD in the germline V gene. V was pared by 6 bases and J by 2 bases, with 2 bases of the junction left unmatched. CDR3 nucleotide sequence: TGTGCCATCAGAGGACAGGGGGCAAACACCGGGGAGCTGTTTTTT. Encoded protein: CAIRGQGANTGELFF.

The V gene is TRBV6-6, the J gene TRBJ2-7; D unresolved. Germline assignment: CDR1 MNHNY and CDR2 SVGAGI (reference sequence). V lost 4 bases and J lost 3, with 7 bases in between. The CDR3 sequence is 12 residues long. CDR3 sequence (DNA): TGTGCCAGCAGTTCCAGCTACTACGAGCAGTACTTC. Amino acids: CASSSSYYEQYF.

This clone was seen a single time. The chain carries TRBV9 and TRBJ2-2; no clear D gene. The CDR3 length is 14 residues. Trimming left V 0 bases short and J 3 bases short, with 6 bases between. Germline CDR1 reads SGDLS; CDR2 reads YYNGEE. The CDR3 region has the DNA TGTGCCAGCAGCGTAGTAAGTTACACCGGGGAGCTGTTTTTT. Protein: CASSVVSYTGELFF.

CDR3 sequence (DNA): TGCACCATCGTTGGGACTGATTATAGCAATCAGCCCCAGCATTTT. It yields the protein CTIVGTDYSNQPQHF. The chain is built from TRBV1 and TRBJ1-5. TRBV1 is an annotated pseudogene. This CDR3 region has 15 residues.

J is TRBJ2-7 and V is TRBV3-1 (or the pseudogene TRBV3-2); D ambiguous. V was shortened by 0 bases and J by 1 base, with 4 bases between the two germline ends. From germline, CDR1 is LGHDT and CDR2 YNNKEL (reference sequence). CDR3 length: 13 amino acids. CDR3 protein: CASSQDESYEQYF. The CDR3 DNA reads as TGTGCCAGCAGCCAAGATGAATCCTACGAGCAGTACTTC.

In this sample, this clone turned up once. The rearrangement uses TRBV24-1 and TRBJ2-3; no clear D gene. The CDR3 is 14 amino acids. With 6 bases removed from V and 2 bases from J, the gap between germline ends came to 11 bases. Looked up from germline, CDR1 is KGHDR and CDR2 is SFDVKD. The CDR3 region is CATSWGLSTDTQYF. The CDR3 nucleotides are TGTGCCACCAGTTGGGGTCTCTCCACAGATACGCAGTATTTT.

The V gene is TRBV13, the J gene TRBJ1-6, with TRBD1 as a possible D gene (5 bases). This CDR3 is 16 amino acids long. CDR1 is PRHDT and CDR2 is FYEKMQ in the germline V gene (reference sequence). Trimming pared 5 bases from V and 0 bases from J, leaving 11 bases between. Here the CDR3 DNA reads TGTGCCAGCAGCCTCGGGGGGAGCTCCTATAATTCACCCCTCCACTTT. Translated, it gives CASSLGGSSYNSPLHF.

The chain couples TRBV28 to TRBJ1-1, with 8 bases lining up with TRBD1. There are 15 residues in the CDR3. J lost 4 bases, V lost 8 bases, and 12 bases had no gene match. The germline gives CDR1 MDHEN, CDR2 SYDVKM. CDR3 amino acids: CASRRGQAVGTEAFF. The CDR3 bases are TGTGCCAGCCGTCGGGGACAGGCAGTTGGCACTGAAGCTTTCTTT.

The chain employs TRBV18 and TRBJ2-5; 7 bases line up with TRBD1. This CDR3 spans 17 amino acids. CDR1 and CDR2 from the germline V gene are KGHSH and LQKENI. The V gene end was trimmed by 2 bases and the J gene end by 2 bases; junction bases not matched to a gene: 11. The chain's CDR3 is CASSPRASTGQQETQYF. The CDR3 coding sequence is TGTGCCAGCTCACCAAGAGCTTCGACAGGGCAACAAGAGACCCAGTACTTC.

J is TRBJ2-5 and V is TRBV14; 7 nucleotides align to TRBD2. Germline V gene lookup returns CDR1 SGHDN and CDR2 FVKESK. Trimming took 0 bases from V and 3 from J; bases not matched to a gene: 10. This CDR3 spans 17 amino acids. The CDR3 here is CASSQEYAVAGKETQYF. The CDR3 nucleotides read TGTGCCAGCAGCCAAGAGTACGCGGTAGCGGGTAAAGAGACCCAGTACTTC.

The chain links TRBV4-2 to TRBJ2-3, with unresolved D. The CDR3 extends over 13 amino acids. CDR1 and CDR2 from the germline V gene are LGHNA and YNFKEQ. The V gene lost 4 bases and the J gene lost 1 base, with 6 bases spanning the gap. This chain's CDR3 is CASSLYRTDTQYF. In DNA, the CDR3 is TGTGCCAGCAGCCTGTACCGCACAGATACGCAGTATTTT.

The chain is built from TRBV12-3 or TRBV12-4 and TRBJ1-2, with D perhaps matching TRBD1 (5 bases). V was pared by 6 bases and J by 8 bases, with 16 bases between. The CDR3 loop spans 13 amino acids. Here the CDR3 DNA reads TGTGCCAGCAGCCCGCAGGGTTTTACCGGCTACACCTTC. It specifies CASSPQGFTGYTF.

The V gene is TRBV10-3, the J gene TRBJ2-7; 14 bases map to TRBD2. The CDR3 runs 18 residues. The germline V gene has CDR1 ENHRY and CDR2 SYGVKD. V was clipped by 0 bases and J by 0 bases; unmatched bases: 4. CDR3 loop: CAISESGTSGSYSYEQYF. As DNA, the CDR3 is TGTGCCATCAGTGAGTCAGGGACTAGCGGGAGTTACTCCTACGAGCAGTACTTC.

The V call is TRBV6-6, the J call TRBJ2-2; 12 nucleotides agree with TRBD2. Germline V gives CDR1 MNHNY, CDR2 SVGAGI (reference sequence). The CDR3 is made up of 17 amino acids. Trimming removed 5 bases from V and 3 bases from J; junction bases left unmatched: 7. CDR3 loop: CASSHASGGAHTGELFF. Written as DNA, the CDR3 is TGTGCCAGCAGTCACGCTAGCGGGGGGGCTCACACCGGGGAGCTGTTTTTT.

This clone turned up a few times. This chain joins TRBV30 and TRBJ1-6; perhaps TRBD1 as D (6 bases). V was pared by 5 bases and J by 10 bases, with 15 bases between. Germline CDR1 is GTSNPN and CDR2 is SVGIG (reference sequence). This CDR3 region has 13 residues. CDR3 coding DNA: TGTGCCTGGGCACGACAGGAAAACTCACCCCTCCACTTT. This codes for CAWARQENSPLHF.

The chain employs TRBV5-4 and TRBJ2-5; 14 bases match TRBD2. The CDR3 has 17 residues. The V gene's germline CDR1 is SGHNT and CDR2 YYREEE (reference sequence). The trim removed 4 bases at V and 7 bases at J, leaving 12 bases unmatched. The DNA of the CDR3 is TGTGCCAGCAGCCCCCTGACTAGCGGGGGGGCCGAGGGGACCCAGTACTTC. It specifies CASSPLTSGGAEGTQYF. Supplemented by reference TRBV5-4 and TRBJ2-5, the full variable domain reads ETGVTQSPTHLIKTRGQQVTLRCSSQSGHNTVSWYQQALGQGPQFIFQYYREEENGRGNFPPRFSGLQFPNYSSELNVNALELDDSALYLCASSPLTSGGAEGTQYFGPGTRLLVL.

The genes are TRBV6-2 or TRBV6-3 and TRBJ1-2; no clear D. The CDR3 spans 14 residues. Trimming shortened V by 2 bases and J by 8 bases, and 15 bases separated the two germline ends. Germline CDR1 and CDR2: MNHEY and SVGEGT. The CDR3 nucleotides read TGTGCCAGCAGTTACAAATCCTCGGCGGGGGGCTACACCTTC. Translated: CASSYKSSAGGYTF.

V and J are TRBV2 and TRBJ1-4, with 10 bases aligning to TRBD1. CDR1 and CDR2 from the germline V gene are SNHLY and FYNNEI. The CDR3 is 15 amino acids. V shed 6 bases and J 3 bases; nucleotides not matched to a gene: 4. Here the CDR3 DNA reads TGTGCCAGCAGAGACAGGGGGCAGGCTAATGAAAAACTGTTTTTT. Translated, it gives CASRDRGQANEKLFF.

This clone was counted only a few times. The chain is built from TRBV5-4 and TRBJ2-1; 10 bases agree with TRBD2. The CDR3 is made up of 15 amino acids. Germline V gene data show CDR1 as SGHNT and CDR2 as YYREEE (reference sequence). The V segment lost 5 bases and the J segment 0 bases; nucleotides outside the gene matches: 2. For the CDR3, the DNA is TGTGCCAGCAGTAGCGGGGGGACCTCCTACAATGAGCAGTTCTTC. Amino acids: CASSSGGTSYNEQFF.

The rearrangement joins TRBV3-1 (or the pseudogene TRBV3-2) to TRBJ1-2, with a weak D call TRBD1 (5 bases). The ends were cut back, 9 bases at V and 2 bases at J, with 10 bases in the middle. The CDR3 is 12 amino acids. Germline V gives CDR1 LGHDT, CDR2 YNNKEL (reference sequence). CDR3 bases: TGTGCCAGACAGGACCCAAACTATGGCTACACCTTC. It is translated as CARQDPNYGYTF.

V usage is TRBV30 and J usage is TRBJ1-3; D unclear. The CDR3 extends over 14 amino acids. Between the trimmed V and J ends, which lost 1 base and 0 bases, there was a span of 7 bases. Germline loops: CDR1 GTSNPN, CDR2 SVGIG (reference sequence). DNA for the CDR3: TGTGCCTGGAGTGGGACCTTCTCTGGAAACACCATATATTTT. As protein: CAWSGTFSGNTIYF.

The chain joins TRBV6-5 to TRBJ2-3; D gene uncertain. Trimming removed 6 bases from V and 6 bases from J, with 16 bases in between. CDR3 size: 14 residues. CDR1 MNHEY and CDR2 SVGAGI come from the germline V gene. The CDR3 DNA sequence: TGTGCCAGCAGAGGGTCCCAGACATGGGATACGCAGTATTTT. It is translated as CASRGSQTWDTQYF.

This clone was seen just once. The chain recombines TRBV3-1 (or the pseudogene TRBV3-2) with TRBJ2-1; no clear D gene. Trimming cost V 0 bases and J 10 bases, with 13 bases left between them. CDR3 size: 14 residues. The germline V gene has CDR1 LGHDT and CDR2 YNNKEL (reference sequence). The CDR3 region has the DNA TGTGCCAGCAGCCAAGAAGCCCCAGGACGGGAGCAGTTCTTC. Its protein is CASSQEAPGREQFF.

The rearrangement uses TRBV7-9 and TRBJ2-5, with D possibly matching TRBD2 (6 bases). V was shortened by 6 bases and J by 1 base, with 18 bases between the two germline ends. CDR3 length equals 16 residues. Germline V gene data show CDR1 as SEHNR and CDR2 as FQNEAQ (reference sequence). The CDR3 protein is CASSLMLGGSQETQYF. CDR3 DNA: TGTGCCAGCAGTCTGATGTTGGGGGGATCCCAAGAGACCCAGTACTTC. The full variable domain, completed using reference TRBV7-9 and TRBJ2-5, is DTGVSQNPRHKITKRGQNVTFRCDPISEHNRLYWYRQTLGQGPEFLTYFQNEAQLEKSRLLSDRFSAERPKGSFSTLEIQRTEQGDSAMYLCASSLMLGGSQETQYFGPGTRLLVL.

This chain connects TRBV27 to TRBJ2-7; the D gene could be TRBD1 or TRBD2 (5 bases each). CDR1 and CDR2 (germline): MNHEY, SMNVEV (reference sequence). Trimming stripped 3 bases from V and 6 bases from J, with 15 bases between. The CDR3 is 14 amino acids. CDR3 residues: CASSLRDGPFEQYF. Written as DNA, the CDR3 is TGTGCCAGCAGTTTGAGGGACGGGCCGTTCGAGCAGTACTTC.

The V and J genes are TRBV7-8 and TRBJ1-2; D is undetermined. The CDR3 runs 13 residues. Germline CDR1 is SGHVS and CDR2 is FQNEAQ. V dropped 1 base and J dropped 3 bases, with 6 bases sitting between them. CDR3 nucleotide sequence: TGTGCCAGCAGCTTAGATCCTGACTATGGCTACACCTTC. Translation: CASSLDPDYGYTF.

The chain carries TRBV9 and TRBJ2-2; 13 positions match TRBD2. The germline CDR1 and CDR2 sequences are SGDLS and YYNGEE. This CDR3 is 16 amino acids long. V shed 4 bases and J 6 bases; nucleotides not matched to a gene: 6. As DNA, the CDR3 is TGTGCCAGCAGCATCGGGACTAGCGGGATGGCCGGGGAGCTGTTTTTT. It encodes CASSIGTSGMAGELFF. The variable domain in full, completed from reference TRBV9 and TRBJ2-2, reads DSGVTQTPKHLITATGQRVTLRCSPRSGDLSVYWYQQSLDQGLQFLIQYYNGEERAKGNILERFSAQQFPDLHSELNLSSLELGDSALYFCASSIGTSGMAGELFFGEGSRLTVL.